These T cell receptor beta chains were read from a single sample in a study of shared clonotypes between healthy human individuals. Clones were read by immunoSEQ multiplex PCR, and TCRdb kept only the in-frame ones, dropping some. The table lists about 490,000 clones, around 80% of them singletons. The sequencing input was PBMCs. Receptors originate from a woman aged 40 to 50 in good health. Some clones in this sample may be carry-over from other donors' samples. The CDR3 runs from the conserved cysteine through the conserved F or W. D genes are given only for firm matches. Size is stated for part of the rows, as once, few or many counts, or as a class when the clone is expanded.

>TRBD2|TRBV5-1|few|TRBJ2-3
TGCGCCAGCAGCCTGGTGACTAGCATGGGGACAGATACGCAGTATTTT
CASSLVTSMGTDTQYF
>TRBD1|TRBV19|-|TRBJ1-2
TGTGCCAGCCGACAGGGGGTTAACTATGGCTACACCTTC
CASRQGVNYGYTF
>TRBD1|TRBV6-1|-|TRBJ2-7
TGTGCCAGCAGGCGGACAGGGGACTACGAGCAGTACTTC
CASRRTGDYEQYF
>-|TRBV5-1|-|TRBJ1-4
TGCGCCAGCAGCTCGAATAATGAAAAACTGTTTTTT
CASSSNNEKLFF
>-|TRBV9|few|TRBJ1-4
TGTGCCAGCAGCGAGGGACCCTCAACTAATGAAAAACTGTTTTTT
CASSEGPSTNEKLFF
>TRBD2|TRBV18|-|TRBJ2-1
TGTGCCAGCTCACCACTGACTAGCGCCGATGAGCAGTTCTTC
CASSPLTSADEQFF
>-|TRBV2|-|TRBJ2-3
TGTGCCAGCAGGATGACAGCCGGTACGCAGTATTTT
CASRMTAGTQYF
>-|TRBV30|-|TRBJ1-5
TGTGCCTGGAGAGGACCAGGGGGCAATCAGCCCCAGCATTTT
CAWRGPGGNQPQHF
>-|TRBV5-1|-|TRBJ1-1
TGCGCCAGCAGTTATAGGGGGTCTGGTACTGAAGCTTTCTTT
CASSYRGSGTEAFF
>TRBD1|TRBV4-2|-|TRBJ1-2
TGTGCCAGCAGCCGGGGGACAGGCGGCATGGATGGCTACACCTTC
CASSRGTGGMDGYTF
>-|TRBV28|-|TRBJ2-7
TGTGCCAGCAGTTTGGGGGCTGCTCCCTACGAGCAGTACTTC
CASSLGAAPYEQYF